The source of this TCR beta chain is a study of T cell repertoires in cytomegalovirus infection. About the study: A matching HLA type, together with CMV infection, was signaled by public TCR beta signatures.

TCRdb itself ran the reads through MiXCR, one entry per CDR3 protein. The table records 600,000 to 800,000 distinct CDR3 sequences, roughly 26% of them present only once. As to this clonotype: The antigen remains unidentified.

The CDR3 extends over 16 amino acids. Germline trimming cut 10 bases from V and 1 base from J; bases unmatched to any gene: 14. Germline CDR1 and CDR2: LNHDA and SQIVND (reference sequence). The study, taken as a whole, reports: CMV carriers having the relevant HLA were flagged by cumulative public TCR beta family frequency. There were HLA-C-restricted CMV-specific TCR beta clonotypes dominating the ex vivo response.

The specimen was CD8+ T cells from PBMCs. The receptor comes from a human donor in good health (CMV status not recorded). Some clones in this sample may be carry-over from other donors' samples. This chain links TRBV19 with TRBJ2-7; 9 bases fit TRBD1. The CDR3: CATKSRGTGISYEQYF. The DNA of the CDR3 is TGTGCCACCAAATCGAGGGGGACAGGGATTTCCTACGAGCAGTACTTC. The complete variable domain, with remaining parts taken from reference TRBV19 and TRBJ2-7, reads DGGITQSPKYLFRKEGQNVTLSCEQNLNHDAMYWYRQDPGQGLRLIYYSQIVNDFQKGDIAEGYSVSREKKESFPLTVTSAQKNPTAFYLCATKSRGTGISYEQYFGPGTRLTVT.